The source of this T cell receptor beta chain is a study of neurological immune-mediated disorders. TCRdb reprocessed the 5' RACE reads with MiXCR, giving one entry per CDR3 protein. This sample has tens of thousands of distinct CDR3 sequences, with 13% to 15% found just once. The CDR3 consists of 14 residues. Germline trimming cut 6 bases from V and 0 bases from J; bases unmatched to any gene: 2. Looked up from germline, CDR1 is SGHAT and CDR2 is FQNNGV. Sequenced material: PBMCs. The chain is built from TRBV11-2 and TRBJ2-1; 7 bases line up with TRBD2. The receptor comes from a woman in her forties or fifties in good health. The CDR3 spells CASRGGDSYNEQFF. In DNA form, the CDR3 reads TGTGCCAGCAGGGGAGGGGACTCCTACAATGAGCAGTTCTTC.